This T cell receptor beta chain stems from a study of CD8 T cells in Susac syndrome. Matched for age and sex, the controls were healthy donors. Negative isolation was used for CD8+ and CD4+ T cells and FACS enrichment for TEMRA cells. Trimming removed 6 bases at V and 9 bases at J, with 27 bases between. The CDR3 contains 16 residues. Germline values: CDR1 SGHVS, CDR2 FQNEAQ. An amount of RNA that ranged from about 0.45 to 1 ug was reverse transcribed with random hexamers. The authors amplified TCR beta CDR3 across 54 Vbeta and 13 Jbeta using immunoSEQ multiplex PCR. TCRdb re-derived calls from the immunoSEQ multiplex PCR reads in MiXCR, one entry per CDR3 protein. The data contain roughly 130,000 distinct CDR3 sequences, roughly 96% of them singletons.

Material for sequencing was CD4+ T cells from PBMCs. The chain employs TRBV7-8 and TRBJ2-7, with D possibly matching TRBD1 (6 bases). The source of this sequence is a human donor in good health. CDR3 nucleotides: TGTGCCAGCAGTCAAGCCCTGCGGCAGGGGTATACGGGGCAGTACTTC. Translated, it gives CASSQALRQGYTGQYF.